This entry lists 32 T cell receptor beta chains sequenced from one sample in a study of blood T cell repertoires in COVID-19. TCRdb's table, derived via immunoSEQ multiplex PCR, lists solely in-frame clones and lacks some. The table records roughly 180,000 clones, 70% to 90% of them present only once. The specimen sequenced was peripheral blood. The receptors were sampled from a woman aged 45-60 years with COVID-19, enrolled during active disease.

This clone has ten or more counts. The CDR3 DNA reads as TGCGCCAGCAGCACCGAGGGTGCAACTAATGAAAAACTGTTTTTT. This encodes CASSTEGATNEKLFF. V usage is TRBV5-1 and J usage is TRBJ1-4; D is ambiguous. CDR3 length: 15 amino acids. Germline loops: CDR1 SGHRS, CDR2 YFSETQ. V lost 4 bases and J 0 bases, leaving 10 bases between the germline ends.

The rearrangement uses TRBV18 and TRBJ1-1, with 8 nucleotides matching TRBD1. The germline gives CDR1 KGHSH, CDR2 LQKENI. V was clipped by 1 base and J by 3 bases; unmatched bases: 4. This CDR3 is 15 amino acids long. The CDR3, as DNA: TGTGCCAGCTCACCACTGGCAGGGGGCGACACTGAAGCTTTCTTT. Translated: CASSPLAGGDTEAFF.

The CDR3 loop reads CASSPTGDPNTEAFF. CDR3 nucleotides: TGTGCCAGCAGCCCCACAGGAGACCCGAACACTGAAGCTTTCTTT. The chain recombines TRBV11-2 with TRBJ1-1, with D possibly TRBD1 on 5 matching bases. This CDR3 region has 15 residues. CDR1 and CDR2 from the germline V gene are SGHAT and FQNNGV. The germline V and J ends were trimmed by 5 bases and 1 base, with 14 bases remaining between them.

The chain is built from TRBV6-6 and TRBJ2-7, with 10 bases fitting TRBD1. V lost 6 bases, J lost 5 bases, and 10 bases stayed unmatched. Germline-derived CDR1 and CDR2 are MNHNY and SVGAGI (reference sequence). The length of the CDR3 is 15 residues. In DNA, the CDR3 is TGTGCCAGCAGAGAACCGGGACAGGGGAAAGACGAGCAGTACTTC. This codes for CASREPGQGKDEQYF.

The gene calls are TRBV19 and TRBJ2-6; D remains unclear. V lost 7 bases and J lost 2, with 6 bases in between. Germline values: CDR1 LNHDA, CDR2 SQIVND (reference sequence). CDR3 size: 13 residues. Written as DNA, the CDR3 is TGTGCCAGTAATATCGCTGGGGCCAACGTCCTGACTTTC. Protein product: CASNIAGANVLTF.

This clone was observed a handful of times. This chain connects TRBV15 to TRBJ1-4; 9 bases line up with TRBD1. Germline V gene sequence: CDR1 LNHNV, CDR2 YYDKDF (reference sequence). Losses at the gene ends were 6 bases for V and 7 bases for J; bases not matched to a gene: 6. This CDR3 contains 14 residues. The CDR3 loop reads CATRGTGLSEKLFF. CDR3 in DNA: TGTGCCACCAGGGGGACAGGGCTGTCTGAAAAACTGTTTTTT.

J is TRBJ2-3 and V is TRBV14; 11 positions match TRBD2. J was trimmed by 1 base and V by 1 base; bases with no gene match: 4. The CDR3 extends over 17 amino acids. Germline loops: CDR1 SGHDN, CDR2 FVKESK. CDR3: CASSQGLTSGGTDTQYF. The CDR3 DNA reads TGTGCCAGCAGCCAAGGCCTGACTAGCGGGGGCACAGATACGCAGTATTTT.

The chain recombines TRBV6-5 with TRBJ1-2, with TRBD1 as a possible D gene (5 bases). Germline CDR1 MNHEY, CDR2 SVGAGI. The CDR3 consists of 15 residues. The V and J ends lost 0 bases and 4 bases respectively, with 12 bases between them. The CDR3: CASSYSTGGGYGYTF. The CDR3 nucleotides are TGTGCCAGCAGTTACTCGACGGGCGGGGGCTATGGCTACACCTTC.

J is TRBJ1-2 and V is TRBV30; D call uncertain. CDR1 is GTSNPN and CDR2 is SVGIG in the germline V gene (reference sequence). V shed 2 bases and J shed 4 bases, with 11 bases lying between them. This CDR3 has 13 residues. The CDR3 coding sequence is TGTGCCTGGAGTTTGAGGGAGGGCTATGGCTACACCTTC. Translating it yields CAWSLREGYGYTF.

The rearrangement uses TRBV6-4 and TRBJ2-7; maybe TRBD2 (6 bases). From germline, CDR1 is MRHNA and CDR2 SNTAGT. This CDR3 contains 15 residues. Deletions cut 2 bases from V and 1 base from J, with 12 bases between. CDR3 nucleotide sequence: TGTGCCAGCAGTGACGGGACTGTGGTTTCCTACGAGCAGTACTTC. Its protein product is CASSDGTVVSYEQYF.

The CDR3 here is CASSEGLARAYEQYF. In nucleotides, the CDR3 is TGTGCCAGCAGTGAGGGACTAGCTCGAGCCTACGAGCAGTACTTC. V and J are TRBV2 and TRBJ2-7; 9 bases line up with TRBD2. Germline-derived CDR1 and CDR2 are SNHLY and FYNNEI. After removal of 3 bases from V and 2 bases from J, the junction contained 5 bases not matched to a gene. The CDR3 covers 15 residues.

The chain employs TRBV30 and TRBJ2-3; D may be TRBD1 (6 bases). The CDR3 runs to 14 residues. The V gene lost 2 bases and the J gene lost 4 bases, with 13 bases spanning the gap. Germline V gene lookup returns CDR1 GTSNPN and CDR2 SVGIG (reference sequence). The CDR3 loop reads CAWSRRQGPDTQYF. The CDR3 coding sequence is TGTGCCTGGAGTAGGCGGCAGGGGCCAGATACGCAGTATTTT.

CDR3 DNA sequence: TGTGCCAGCAGCTTGAGCAGACTAGGGGCCGGGGAGCTGTTTTTT. The encoded protein is CASSLSRLGAGELFF. The rearrangement uses TRBV5-4 and TRBJ2-2; maybe TRBD2 (6 bases). Trimming pared 1 base from V and 6 bases from J, leaving 13 bases between. The CDR3 runs 15 residues. Germline lookup yields CDR1 SGHNT and CDR2 YYREEE (reference sequence).

This chain links TRBV5-1 with TRBJ2-3; D is perhaps TRBD2 (7 bases). This CDR3 comprises 16 residues. The germline CDR1 and CDR2 sequences are SGHRS and YFSETQ. Trimming shortened V by 5 bases and J by 1 base, and 17 bases separated the two germline ends. The CDR3 is CASRTGAGARTDTQYF. The CDR3 DNA reads TGCGCCAGCAGGACTGGGGCGGGGGCTCGCACAGATACGCAGTATTTT.

V is TRBV7-2 and J is TRBJ2-3, with 8 bases matching TRBD2. The CDR3 consists of 16 residues. J lost 0 bases, V lost 4 bases, and 6 bases had no gene match. From germline, CDR1 is SGHTA and CDR2 FQGNSA. The CDR3 sequence is CASSWSGGLSTDTQYF. The DNA of the CDR3 is TGTGCCAGCAGCTGGAGCGGGGGCCTCAGCACAGATACGCAGTATTTT.

The chain has TRBV11-2 and TRBJ2-5; 10 bases map to TRBD2. Germline V gene sequence: CDR1 SGHAT, CDR2 FQNNGV. The J segment lost 5 bases and the V segment lost 1 base, leaving 10 bases of the junction unmatched. The CDR3 sequence is 17 residues long. The CDR3 region has the DNA TGTGCCAGCAGCTTAGTAGGGGCTAGCGGGGGCATGGAGACCCAGTACTTC. Protein: CASSLVGASGGMETQYF.

This chain connects TRBV10-2 to TRBJ1-2; D perhaps matches TRBD1 (5 bases). The germline V gene has CDR1 WSHSY and CDR2 SAAADI. The CDR3 extends over 13 amino acids. The V gene lost 1 base and the J gene lost 4 bases, with 7 bases spanning the gap. The CDR3 sequence is CASSEFQGYGYTF. In DNA form, the CDR3 reads TGCGCCAGCAGTGAGTTCCAGGGCTATGGCTACACCTTC.

By proportion, this clone is medium-sized. The chain links TRBV6-6 to TRBJ1-5; D is undetermined. The CDR3 length is 15 residues. V dropped 8 bases and J dropped 0 bases, with 14 bases sitting between them. CDR1 and CDR2 from the germline V gene are MNHNY and SVGAGI (reference sequence). CDR3 coding DNA: TGTGCCAGCGGTCGGGTAGCTAATAGCAATCAGCCCCAGCATTTT. It is translated as CASGRVANSNQPQHF.

The DNA of the CDR3 is TGTGCCAGCAGCTCCTTAACTAGCGGGGGACCGGGCTCCTACGAGCAGTACTTC. As protein: CASSSLTSGGPGSYEQYF. This sequence joins TRBV7-6 and TRBJ2-7, with 11 bases that match TRBD2. CDR1 is SGHVS, CDR2 FNYEAQ, per germline. Losses at the gene ends were 4 bases for V and 0 bases for J; bases not matched to a gene: 11. The CDR3 runs to 18 residues.

V is TRBV6-1 and J is TRBJ1-1; TRBD1 agrees at 8 bases. This CDR3 is 13 amino acids long. Germline CDR1 and CDR2: MNHNS and SASEGT. V was pared by 3 bases and J by 6 bases, with 3 bases of the junction left unmatched. The CDR3 DNA follows: TGTGCCAGCAGTGAGACAGGGGCCGCTGAAGCTTTCTTT. This codes for CASSETGAAEAFF.

V is TRBV10-2 and J is TRBJ1-2, with 9 positions matching TRBD1. This CDR3 has 14 residues. J gave up 5 bases and V 5 bases, and 6 bases lay outside the gene matches. Germline loops: CDR1 WSHSY, CDR2 SAAADI. CDR3 nucleotides: TGCGCCAGCAGTCCCGGGACAGGGAATTATGGCTACACCTTC. This gives the protein CASSPGTGNYGYTF.

The V call is TRBV19, the J call TRBJ2-2; D uncertain. The CDR3 consists of 15 residues. V shed 5 bases and J shed 2 bases, with 12 bases lying between them. Germline V lookup: CDR1 LNHDA, CDR2 SQIVND (reference sequence). CDR3 protein: CASSPQAGNTGELFF. The CDR3 region has the DNA TGTGCCAGTAGTCCCCAAGCAGGTAACACCGGGGAGCTGTTTTTT.

This rearrangement joins TRBV6-1 to TRBJ1-6; a weak D match, TRBD1 (6 bases). This CDR3 contains 16 residues. Trimming cost V 0 bases and J 7 bases, with 13 bases left between them. Per germline, CDR1 MNHNS and CDR2 SASEGT. CDR3: CASSEADSPSNSPLHF. CDR3 DNA: TGTGCCAGCAGTGAAGCGGACAGCCCCTCGAATTCACCCCTCCACTTT.

V and J are TRBV4-1 and TRBJ2-1, with 9 bases that match TRBD2. After removal of 3 bases from V and 7 bases from J, the junction contained 4 bases not matched to a gene. Per germline, CDR1 MGHRA and CDR2 YSYEKL. The CDR3 spans 14 residues. CDR3 residues: CASSQRGGRNEQFF. CDR3 sequence (DNA): TGCGCCAGCAGCCAGCGGGGGGGCCGAAATGAGCAGTTCTTC.

This clone was counted between two and nine times. Other DNA sequences in the sample encode the same CDR3. J is TRBJ1-5 and V is TRBV5-1; maybe TRBD1 (5 bases). Germline lookup yields CDR1 SGHRS and CDR2 YFSETQ. This CDR3 contains 15 residues. V lost 5 bases and J 1 base, leaving 13 bases between the germline ends. The CDR3 here is CASSPGGLSNQPQHF. The CDR3 DNA follows: TGCGCCAGCAGTCCCGGGGGTCTGAGCAATCAGCCCCAGCATTTT.

This clone was picked up a small number of times. This chain links TRBV3-1 (or the pseudogene TRBV3-2) with TRBJ1-2; 8 bases align to TRBD1. Germline lookup yields CDR1 LGHDT and CDR2 YNNKEL (reference sequence). The CDR3 totals 14 residues. V shed 1 base, J shed 4 bases, and the junction held 2 bases outside the gene matches. The CDR3 region is CASSQGQGTYGYTF. CDR3 in DNA: TGTGCCAGCAGCCAAGGACAGGGGACCTATGGCTACACCTTC.

The chain has TRBV7-9 and TRBJ2-7; the D gene is possibly TRBD2 (5 bases). The CDR3 length is 14 residues. Deletions cut 0 bases from V and 3 bases from J, with 9 bases between. From germline, CDR1 is SEHNR and CDR2 FQNEAQ (reference sequence). This chain's CDR3 is CASSLAGRDYEQYF. The CDR3 DNA follows: TGTGCCAGCAGCTTAGCCGGACGGGACTACGAGCAGTACTTC.

V usage is TRBV5-3 and J usage is TRBJ2-5; D unresolved. TRBV5-3 is treated as an ORF (open reading frame) with a function not yet certain. This CDR3 region has 13 residues. Trimming shortened V by 8 bases and J by 1 base, and 12 bases separated the two germline ends. DNA for the CDR3: TGTGCCAGTTTCCGAAGACTCCAAGAGACCCAGTACTTC. Translation: CASFRRLQETQYF.

This chain links TRBV6-1 with TRBJ2-7, with 7 nucleotides matching TRBD2. V trimming: 2 bases; J trimming: 0 bases; junction bases outside the gene matches: 4. Germline assignment: CDR1 MNHNS and CDR2 SASEGT. CDR3 size: 15 residues. The CDR3 sequence is CASSEWGGLSYEQYF. In nucleotides, the CDR3 is TGTGCCAGCAGTGAATGGGGGGGACTCTCCTACGAGCAGTACTTC.

The chain has TRBV4-2 and TRBJ1-2; D not resolved. CDR3 length equals 13 residues. Germline loops: CDR1 LGHNA, CDR2 YNFKEQ. V dropped 0 bases and J dropped 5 bases, with 7 bases sitting between them. CDR3 DNA: TGTGCCAGCAGCCAAGAATGGCAGTATGGCTACACCTTC. Its protein product is CASSQEWQYGYTF.

DNA for the CDR3: TGTGCCAGTAGCGGGGGGGCCGGGATCGCATACAATGAGCAGTTCTTC. Residues: CASSGGAGIAYNEQFF. The chain is built from TRBV19 and TRBJ2-1, with 8 positions matching TRBD2. The V gene's germline CDR1 is LNHDA and CDR2 SQIVND (reference sequence). The junction had 11 bases not matched to a gene; V was cut back by 6 bases and J by 4 bases. CDR3 length equals 16 residues.

This clone showed up just once. V usage is TRBV10-3 and J usage is TRBJ1-2; D call uncertain. There are 16 residues in the CDR3. The ends were cut back, 0 bases at V and 5 bases at J, with 16 bases in the middle. Germline CDR1 is ENHRY and CDR2 is SYGVKD. CDR3 nucleotides: TGTGCCATCAGTGAGTCGTTGTCTCCGACTGGGTATGGCTACACCTTC. Translation: CAISESLSPTGYGYTF.